This T cell receptor (beta chain) was documented in a study of cytomegalovirus exposure and HLA in healthy donors. Donors consisted of healthy bone marrow donors. Of note for this clone: Its cognate antigen is unknown.

Study-wide results and limits: The authors later linked a missense DCLRE1C variant to TCR beta V- and J-gene trimming.

Per the germline V gene, CDR1 is LGHNA and CDR2 is YNFKEQ. Trimming took 4 bases from V and 5 from J; bases not matched to a gene: 9. The CDR3 loop spans 16 amino acids. PCR was performed using 60 Vbeta and 13 Jbeta primers. Repertoires were generated with immunoSEQ multiplex PCR, while TCRdb's copy carries only in-frame clones and drops some. Found here are some 70,000 clones; the top ten clones hold about 0.83%. The chain employs TRBV4-2 and TRBJ2-1; 9 bases match TRBD2. Sample: PBMCs. This receptor was identified in a boy younger than 18 in good health and CMV-seronegative. CDR3 coding DNA: TGTGCCAGCAGCCCCGGATCCGCGGGGGGGAACAATGAGCAGTTCTTC. This codes for CASSPGSAGGNNEQFF.